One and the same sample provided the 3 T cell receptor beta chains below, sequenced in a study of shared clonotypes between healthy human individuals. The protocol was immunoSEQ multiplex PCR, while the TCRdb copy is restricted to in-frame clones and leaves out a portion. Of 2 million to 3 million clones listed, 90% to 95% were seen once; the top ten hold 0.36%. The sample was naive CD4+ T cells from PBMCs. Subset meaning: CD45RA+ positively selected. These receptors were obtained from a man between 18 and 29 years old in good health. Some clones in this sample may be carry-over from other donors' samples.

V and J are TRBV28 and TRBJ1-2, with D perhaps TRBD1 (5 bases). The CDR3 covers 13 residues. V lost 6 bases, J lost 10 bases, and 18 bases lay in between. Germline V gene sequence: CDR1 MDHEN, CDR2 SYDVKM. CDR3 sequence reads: CASSYLGAQDYTF. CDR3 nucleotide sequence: TGTGCCAGCAGCTATCTAGGGGCGCAGGACTACACCTTC.

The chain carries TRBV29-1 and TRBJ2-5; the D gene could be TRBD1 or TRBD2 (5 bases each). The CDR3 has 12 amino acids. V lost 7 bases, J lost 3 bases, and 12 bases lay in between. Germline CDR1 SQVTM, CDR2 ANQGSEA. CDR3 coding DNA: TGCAGCGCCTCAGAGGGGAAAGAGACCCAGTACTTC. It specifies CSASEGKETQYF.

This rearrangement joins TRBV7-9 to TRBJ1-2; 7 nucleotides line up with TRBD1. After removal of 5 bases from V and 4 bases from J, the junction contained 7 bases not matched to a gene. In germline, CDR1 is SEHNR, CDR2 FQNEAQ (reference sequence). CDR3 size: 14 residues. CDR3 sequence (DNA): TGTGCCAGCAGCCTGACAGGGCGCACCTATGGCTACACCTTC. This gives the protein CASSLTGRTYGYTF.